These 24 T cell receptor beta chains share one sample of origin, sequenced in a study of beta chain features in type 1 diabetes. The authors reverse transcribed all of the isolated RNA, so sequencing captured expressed TCRB transcripts. Clones were sequenced by immunoSEQ multiplex PCR, and TCRdb holds only the in-frame ones, with some missing. The sample contains under 400,000 clones, approximately 12% of which appear only once. The sample comprised naive CD4+ T cells from blood. The receptor set was obtained from a man between 18 and 35 years old in good health.

Only a few counts were recorded for this clone. CDR3 region: CASRSAYEQYF. For the CDR3, the DNA is TGTGCCAGTAGGAGCGCCTACGAGCAGTACTTC. The rearrangement links TRBV19 to TRBJ2-7; D remains ambiguous. The germline V gene encodes CDR1 LNHDA and CDR2 SQIVND (reference sequence). The CDR3 has 11 residues. The V end lost 6 bases, the J end lost 2 bases, and 5 bases lay between the germline ends. Variable domain in full (rest from reference TRBV19 and TRBJ2-7): DGGITQSPKYLFRKEGQNVTLSCEQNLNHDAMYWYRQDPGQGLRLIYYSQIVNDFQKGDIAEGYSVSREKKESFPLTVTSAQKNPTAFYLCASRSAYEQYFGPGTRLTVT.

The rearrangement links TRBV20-1 to TRBJ2-5; D call uncertain. V was pared by 4 bases and J by 5 bases, with 8 bases between. The CDR3 covers 11 residues. Per the germline V gene, CDR1 is DFQATT and CDR2 is SNEGSKA (reference sequence). CDR3 protein: CSANFRETQYF. CDR3 in DNA: TGCAGTGCTAATTTTCGGGAGACCCAGTACTTC.

This clone was seen more than once but under ten times. The V call is TRBV6-6, the J call TRBJ1-5; a weak D match, TRBD1 (5 bases). The CDR3 covers 14 residues. CDR1 and CDR2 (germline): MNHNY, SVGAGI (reference sequence). The V and J ends lost 5 bases and 7 bases respectively, with 15 bases between them. CDR3 coding DNA: TGTGCCAGCAGTCCGGGGGGGAGTCCCCAGCCCCAGCATTTT. It codes for CASSPGGSPQPQHF.

CDR3 DNA sequence: TGCGCCAGCAGCCAGGCGACAGGGGGTAGAACAGATACGCAGTATTTT. Encoded protein: CASSQATGGRTDTQYF. This chain connects TRBV5-1 to TRBJ2-3; 9 nucleotides align to TRBD1. The CDR3 consists of 16 residues. V lost 4 bases to trimming and J lost 3 bases; unmatched junction nucleotides: 9. Germline V CDR1 and CDR2: SGHRS, YFSETQ. Using reference TRBV5-1 and TRBJ2-3 for the parts outside the CDR3, the full variable domain is KAGVTQTPRYLIKTRGQQVTLSCSPISGHRSVSWYQQTPGQGLQFLFEYFSETQRNKGNFPGRFSGRQFSNSRSEMNVSTLELGDSALYLCASSQATGGRTDTQYFGPGTRLTVL.

The V call is TRBV6-1, the J call TRBJ2-5; no firm D call. The germline V gene encodes CDR1 MNHNS and CDR2 SASEGT. The V end was cut by 8 bases, the J end by 5 bases, with 18 bases between. This CDR3 region has 14 residues. CDR3 residues: CASLYSRWAETQYF. In DNA form, the CDR3 reads TGTGCCAGCCTATATTCCCGGTGGGCTGAGACCCAGTACTTC.

V gene TRBV29-1 combines with J gene TRBJ2-3; 10 bases match TRBD2. The germline V gene encodes CDR1 SQVTM and CDR2 ANQGSEA. V shed 4 bases, J shed 4 bases, and the junction held 11 bases outside the gene matches. The CDR3 is 16 amino acids. CDR3 amino acids: CSVGGLAGGIPDTQYF. As DNA, the CDR3 is TGCAGCGTTGGGGGTTTAGCGGGAGGCATCCCAGATACGCAGTATTTT.

V usage is TRBV10-3 and J usage is TRBJ2-5, with D tentatively TRBD1 (6 bases). V was pared by 6 bases and J by 3 bases, with 14 bases between. This CDR3 region has 14 residues. Per germline, CDR1 ENHRY and CDR2 SYGVKD. DNA for the CDR3: TGTGCCATCAGCCCGGGGCAGGGGAAAGAGACCCAGTACTTC. It is translated as CAISPGQGKETQYF.

The gene calls are TRBV6-6 and TRBJ2-5, with D maybe TRBD2 (5 bases). The germline CDR1 and CDR2 sequences are MNHNY and SVGAGI (reference sequence). Trimming stripped 3 bases from V and 3 bases from J, with 14 bases between. The CDR3 extends over 15 amino acids. CDR3 amino acids: CASSYRTSIKETQYF. The CDR3 DNA follows: TGTGCCAGCAGTTATCGGACTTCCATTAAAGAGACCCAGTACTTC.

This chain uses TRBV9 with TRBJ1-4; D gene unclear. The CDR3 loop spans 14 amino acids. The germline CDR1 and CDR2 sequences are SGDLS and YYNGEE. V shed 3 bases and J shed 7 bases, with 13 bases lying between them. DNA for the CDR3: TGTGCCAGCAGCGGCGATACCGGGTCTGAAAAACTGTTTTTT. Translating it yields CASSGDTGSEKLFF.

This clone was observed a few times. The V call is TRBV7-8, the J call TRBJ1-5, with TRBD1 matching 7 bases. Germline-derived CDR1 and CDR2 are SGHVS and FQNEAQ. CDR3 size: 16 residues. With V trimmed by 5 bases and J by 2 bases, 9 bases remained unmatched. CDR3 sequence (DNA): TGTGCCAGCAGCCGGGACAGAATTGTAGGCAATCAGCCCCAGCATTTT. Its protein is CASSRDRIVGNQPQHF.

The chain links TRBV4-3 to TRBJ1-2; TRBD1 is a possible D gene (6 bases). Germline CDR1 is LGHNA and CDR2 is YSLEER. V was pared by 0 bases and J by 0 bases, with 11 bases between. The CDR3 consists of 16 residues. This CDR3 is CASSQDRTAANYGYTF. Here the CDR3 DNA reads TGCGCCAGCAGCCAAGACCGGACAGCCGCTAACTATGGCTACACCTTC.

The chain uses TRBV5-6 and TRBJ1-4; D remains ambiguous. CDR1 and CDR2 (germline): SGHDT, YYEEEE. The CDR3 has 14 residues. Trimming removed 0 bases from V and 8 bases from J, with 11 bases in between. The CDR3 sequence is CASSLVQPGEKLFF. CDR3 DNA: TGTGCCAGCAGCTTGGTGCAGCCGGGGGAAAAACTGTTTTTT.

This clone showed up just a few times. This sequence joins TRBV5-1 and TRBJ1-1; 8 bases are shared with TRBD1. The germline CDR1 and CDR2 sequences are SGHRS and YFSETQ. Unmatched junction bases numbered 6, after V lost 4 bases and J lost 1 base. CDR3 length: 15 residues. As DNA, the CDR3 is TGCGCCAGCAGCACAGAAGGACAGGGGAACACTGAAGCTTTCTTT. This codes for CASSTEGQGNTEAFF.

The genes are TRBV18 and TRBJ2-7; the match to TRBD1 covers 7 bases. CDR3 length: 14 residues. Germline V gene data show CDR1 as KGHSH and CDR2 as LQKENI. Unmatched junction bases numbered 6, after V lost 2 bases and J lost 5 bases. The CDR3 DNA reads as TGTGCCAGCTCACCAGATCAAGGGGGCCACGAGCAGTACTTC. It yields the protein CASSPDQGGHEQYF. The full variable domain, completed using reference TRBV18 and TRBJ2-7, is NAGVMQNPRHLVRRRGQEARLRCSPMKGHSHVYWYRQLPEEGLKFMVYLQKENIIDESGMPKERFSAEFPKEGPSILRIQQVVRGDSAAYFCASSPDQGGHEQYFGPGTRLTVT.

This clone has a handful of counts. CDR3 nucleotides: TGTGCCAGCAGTTTATTCCTCTTAGCGGGGAGCTCCTACAATGAGCAGTTCTTC. Protein sequence: CASSLFLLAGSSYNEQFF. V gene TRBV27 combines with J gene TRBJ2-1, with TRBD2 matching over 8 bases. The ends lost 1 base at V and 0 bases at J; junction bases unmatched: 8. Germline lookup yields CDR1 MNHEY and CDR2 SMNVEV (reference sequence). CDR3 length: 18 residues.

This clone was recorded a few times. This chain joins TRBV11-2 and TRBJ2-2; 9 bases are shared with TRBD2. J gave up 5 bases and V 5 bases, and 9 bases lay outside the gene matches. This CDR3 is 16 amino acids long. The germline gives CDR1 SGHAT, CDR2 FQNNGV. This CDR3 reads CASSPISGGITGELFF. CDR3 sequence (DNA): TGTGCCAGCAGCCCGATTAGCGGGGGTATAACCGGGGAGCTGTTTTTT.

The chain uses TRBV6-6 and TRBJ1-2; D not certain. The CDR3 has 12 residues. Per germline, CDR1 MNHNY and CDR2 SVGAGI (reference sequence). V lost 9 bases, J lost 4 bases, and 12 bases lay in between. The CDR3 nucleotides read TGTGCCAGTCAAGGAGGGTTCTATGGCTACACCTTC. It specifies CASQGGFYGYTF.

CDR3 loop: CASRGQGANTEAFF. CDR3 in DNA: TGTGCCAGCAGGGGACAGGGGGCGAACACTGAAGCTTTCTTT. This chain joins TRBV28 and TRBJ1-1, with 12 bases matching TRBD1. The CDR3 is 14 residues long. CDR1 and CDR2 (germline): MDHEN, SYDVKM. Trimming at V came to 6 bases and at J to 1 base, leaving 0 bases not matched to a gene.

V is TRBV28 and J is TRBJ2-5, with TRBD2 as a possible D gene (6 bases). This CDR3 is built from 14 residues. The V and J ends lost 3 bases and 1 base respectively, with 9 bases between them. Germline CDR1 MDHEN, CDR2 SYDVKM. CDR3: CASSFYGSQETQYF. CDR3 nucleotides: TGTGCCAGCAGTTTCTACGGGAGCCAAGAGACCCAGTACTTC. The entire variable domain, with the rest obtained from reference TRBV28 and TRBJ2-5, is as follows: DVKVTQSSRYLVKRTGEKVFLECVQDMDHENMFWYRQDPGLGLRLIYFSYDVKMKEKGDIPEGYSVSREKKERFSLILESASTNQTSMYLCASSFYGSQETQYFGPGTRLLVL.

The chain uses TRBV6-1 and TRBJ1-1; TRBD1 agrees at 9 bases. V trimming: 6 bases; J trimming: 4 bases; junction bases outside the gene matches: 3. There are 13 residues in the CDR3. The germline V gene has CDR1 MNHNS and CDR2 SASEGT. The CDR3: CASSDRGGTEAFF. CDR3 DNA sequence: TGTGCCAGCAGCGACAGGGGGGGCACTGAAGCTTTCTTT.

V and J are TRBV19 and TRBJ2-2, with a weak D call TRBD2 (5 bases). CDR1 is LNHDA, CDR2 SQIVND, per germline (reference sequence). V gave up 3 bases and J gave up 2 bases, with 13 bases separating them. The CDR3 totals 16 residues. CDR3 sequence: CASSILGVSNTGELFF. The CDR3 DNA sequence: TGTGCCAGTAGTATTCTGGGAGTATCCAACACCGGGGAGCTGTTTTTT.

The V call is TRBV5-1, the J call TRBJ2-7, with D possibly being TRBD1 (5 bases). V was pared by 2 bases and J by 5 bases, with 11 bases between. CDR1 and CDR2 (germline): SGHRS, YFSETQ. This CDR3 has 13 residues. As DNA, the CDR3 is TGCGCCAGCAGCTTAAGGGGTCTAGACGAGCAGTACTTC. Amino acids: CASSLRGLDEQYF.

This clone appeared a few times. The rearrangement joins TRBV18 to TRBJ2-3; D is uncertain. V gave up 6 bases and J gave up 0 bases, with 10 bases separating them. This CDR3 has 14 amino acids. Germline lookup yields CDR1 KGHSH and CDR2 LQKENI. The CDR3 bases are TGTGCCAGCTCCACATCCCCTAGCACAGATACGCAGTATTTT. Its translation is CASSTSPSTDTQYF.

This clone was observed a handful of times. This rearrangement joins TRBV4-2 to TRBJ2-7; 9 bases are a match to TRBD1. Unmatched junction bases numbered 13, after V lost 5 bases and J lost 5 bases. This CDR3 spans 16 amino acids. Germline CDR1 and CDR2: LGHNA and YNFKEQ. CDR3 sequence: CASSFFGQGRINEQYF. DNA of the CDR3: TGTGCCAGCAGCTTCTTTGGACAGGGGAGGATAAACGAGCAGTACTTC.